The rows below give T cell receptor beta chains drawn from one sample of a study of blood T cells in healthy people across ages. MiXCR was run by TCRdb on the 5' RACE reads, yielding one entry per CDR3 protein. Of roughly 550,000 distinct CDR3 sequences in the sample, 24% were seen once. These data were also filed under a second study, of T cells of mothers and their children.

Sequenced input: blood. The receptors originated from a boy aged 10-17 years in good health. The CDR3 runs from the conserved cysteine through the conserved F or W.

J | V | CDR3
TRBJ2-7 | TRBV7-9 | CASSGSPSYEQYF
TRBJ1-2 | TRBV7-2 | CASSPRGGLPDTNYGYTF
TRBJ1-4 | TRBV20-1 | CSAGPQNEKLFF
TRBJ2-5 | TRBV28 | CASSSRQGTYQETQYF
TRBJ2-5 | TRBV12-3/TRBV12-4 | CASSLLGRPKETQYF
TRBJ2-2 | TRBV4-3 | CASSPHRDPTGELFF
TRBJ2-1 | TRBV5-1 | CASSLWGERGVPDEQFF
TRBJ2-1 | TRBV9 | CASSVGAGHEQFF
TRBJ2-1 | TRBV2 | CACKSGQVADNEQFF
TRBJ2-2 | TRBV29-1 | CSVEEWGGGTGELFF
TRBJ1-6 | TRBV20-1 | CSARGNNSPLHF
TRBJ2-3 | TRBV12-3/TRBV12-4 | CASTLYQGGTDTQYF
TRBJ2-2 | TRBV7-3 | CASSLSSGYTGELFF
TRBJ1-5 | TRBV29-1 | CSATKSAGGDSNQPQHF
TRBJ1-2 | TRBV20-1 | CSAFIGRGSIYGYTF
TRBJ2-7 | TRBV28 | CASSTTNQRRTYEQYF
NA | TRBV7-6 | CASSLVGSGSDEQFF
TRBJ1-2 | TRBV7-6 | CASSPRGQVYGYTF
TRBJ2-7 | TRBV29-1 | CSVLLSPYEQYF
TRBJ2-1 | TRBV24-1 | CATSDPGTSGHNEQFF
TRBJ1-2 | TRBV20-1 | CSASWDRGAQTYGYTF
TRBJ2-5 | TRBV11-2 | CASSLARDGLRETQYF
TRBJ2-5 | TRBV29-1 | CSVDGGTGGLETQYF
TRBJ2-1 | TRBV4-1 | CASSQLRHNEQFF
TRBJ2-5 | TRBV4-3 | CASSQIADWGTQYF
TRBJ1-4 | TRBV5-1 | CASRGQGRDEKLFF
TRBJ1-5 | TRBV6-2/TRBV6-3 | CASSYSQRGKHQPQHF
TRBJ2-4 | TRBV29-1 | CSVGAWDINGAKNIQYF
TRBJ2-3 | TRBV28 | CASSLGRLADTQYF
TRBJ1-2 | TRBV11-2 | CASRPLRVTGYTF
TRBJ2-1 | TRBV11-2 | CASSGTRLRQFF
TRBJ1-2 | TRBV5-1 | CASSLNRGNYGYTF
TRBJ2-1 | TRBV7-8 | CASSPLGPYNEQFF
TRBJ2-7 | TRBV7-9 | CASSSPDSKTYEQYF
TRBJ2-7 | TRBV4-3 | CASSQVEGGGEQYF
TRBJ1-2 | TRBV29-1 | CSVAQSNYGYTF
TRBJ2-6 | TRBV28 | CASRPRLSSGSSTGANVLTF
TRBJ2-7 | TRBV12-3/TRBV12-4 | CASSLSRGRGREQYF
TRBJ2-1 | TRBV28 | CASTNRGSYNEQFF
TRBJ2-7 | TRBV25-1 | CASSGRDASSYEQYF
TRBJ2-5 | TRBV27 | CASSYRESETQYF
TRBJ2-1 | TRBV20-1 | CSAASSGGYNEQFF
TRBJ1-5 | TRBV6-7 | CASSLLGPIRNQPQHF
TRBJ2-5 | TRBV6-2/TRBV6-3 | CASSPTDPRWETQYF
TRBJ1-2 | TRBV9 | CASSATGAWYGYTF
TRBJ2-5 | TRBV5-1 | CASSLGQGQTQYF
TRBJ1-6 | TRBV7-9 | CASSSHQGSSYNSPLHF
TRBJ2-7 | TRBV28 | CASRQVAGNLYEQYF